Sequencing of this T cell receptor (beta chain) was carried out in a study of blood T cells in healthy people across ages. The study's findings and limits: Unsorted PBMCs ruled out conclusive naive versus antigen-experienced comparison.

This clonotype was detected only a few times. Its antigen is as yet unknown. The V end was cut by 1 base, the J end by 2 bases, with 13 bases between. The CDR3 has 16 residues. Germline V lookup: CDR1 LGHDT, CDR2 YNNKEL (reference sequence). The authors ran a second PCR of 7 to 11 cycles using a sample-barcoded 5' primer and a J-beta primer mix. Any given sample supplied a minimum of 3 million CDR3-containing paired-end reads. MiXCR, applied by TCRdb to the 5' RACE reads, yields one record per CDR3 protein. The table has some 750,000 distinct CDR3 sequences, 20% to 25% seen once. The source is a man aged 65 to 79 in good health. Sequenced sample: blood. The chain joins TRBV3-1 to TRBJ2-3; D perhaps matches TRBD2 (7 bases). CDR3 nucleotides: TGTGCCAGCAGCCAAGGGGGGGGCTTCAACACAGATACGCAGTATTTT. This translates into CASSQGGGFNTDTQYF.